This T cell receptor beta chain came from a study of T cell clusters in autoimmune cytopenias. Study in general: A median of approximately 50,000 TRB reads per sample yielded a median roughly 2,300 distinct clonotypes.

Broader study findings: Primary autoimmune cytopenia patients seemingly lacked the physiological T cell clusters found in healthy donors. TRB repertoire shifts in secondary cytopenia and chronic lymphocytic leukemia mostly reflected lymphoma, not autoimmunity. A dominant lymphoma-associated repertoire apparently masked the cluster-lack signature in secondary cytopenia versus chronic lymphocytic leukemia.

Note on this clonotype: Its antigen is undetermined.

TRB rearrangements were amplified by touch-down multiplex PCR with mixed TRB-A/B primers. TCRdb reprocessed the multiplex PCR reads, with one entry per CDR3 protein and no DNA. The specimen's table records about 1,900 distinct CDR3 sequences. Tens of thousands of genome equivalents of blood DNA were amplified for TRB. CDR1 and CDR2 from the germline V gene are DFQATT and SNEGSKA (reference sequence). This CDR3 has 14 residues. This rearrangement joins TRBV20-1 to TRBJ2-5; checking the TCRdb D call of TRBD1 is not possible without DNA. The sample consisted of peripheral blood. This receptor was obtained from a human donor with an autoimmune cytopenia or autoimmune hepatitis (not recorded which). The CDR3 here is CSAQIPGLEETQYF.